These 14 T cell receptor beta chains originate from one sample sequenced in a study of blood T cells in healthy people across ages (dated by TCRdb to between 2014 and 2016). Libraries were constructed by 5' RACE. The data were produced on an Illumina HiSeq 2500. A second PCR of about 7 to 12 cycles was performed with a sample-barcoded 5' primer and a J-beta primer mix. TCRdb itself trimmed the public reads at Q25 with fastp, ran MiXCR and retained productive beta chains. Every CDR3 protein is listed once, alongside the most common genes and DNA of its rows. The sample data list some 1.6 million distinct CDR3 sequences, and 30% to 35% of these were observed just once. Around 11% of the sample belongs to the ten largest clones. Source material: blood. The receptors shown here come from a woman aged 25 to 39 in good health.

The genes are TRBV7-2 and TRBJ2-3; 16 bases agree with TRBD2. Germline assignment: CDR1 SGHTA and CDR2 FQGNSA. With V trimmed by 3 bases and J by 0 bases, 9 bases remained unmatched. CDR3 length: 20 amino acids. The chain's CDR3 is CASSFAPSGLAGGSTDTQYF. The CDR3 bases are TGTGCCAGCAGCTTTGCCCCCTCGGGACTAGCGGGGGGGAGCACAGATACGCAGTATTTT.

The table lists this clonotype with a few counts. This chain uses TRBV5-6 with TRBJ2-3; perhaps D is TRBD1 or TRBD2 (5 bases each). Per germline, CDR1 SGHDT and CDR2 YYEEEE. The CDR3 has 16 amino acids. V was cut by 4 bases and J by 5 bases, with 20 bases left in between. The chain's CDR3 is CASSAPGHIRQDTQYF. The CDR3 nucleotides are TGTGCCAGCAGCGCGCCGGGGCATATCCGGCAAGATACGCAGTATTTT.

This clonotype is a singleton in its sample. J is TRBJ1-2 and V is TRBV15, with TRBD1 matching over 7 bases. This CDR3 is 14 amino acids long. From germline, CDR1 is LNHNV and CDR2 YYDKDF (reference sequence). Germline trimming cut 2 bases from V and 2 bases from J; bases unmatched to any gene: 2. The CDR3 here is CATSRPDRNYGYTF. The CDR3, as DNA: TGTGCCACCAGCAGACCGGACAGGAACTATGGCTACACCTTC.

This clonotype was seen many times. V and J are TRBV20-1 and TRBJ2-3, with no clear D. The germline gives CDR1 DFQATT, CDR2 SNEGSKA (reference sequence). The CDR3 has 13 residues. Trimming shortened V by 1 base and J by 5 bases, and 10 bases separated the two germline ends. The CDR3 loop reads CSARGPDGDTQYF. As DNA, the CDR3 is TGCAGTGCTAGAGGACCCGACGGAGATACGCAGTATTTT.

The V gene is TRBV27, the J gene TRBJ2-1; the match to TRBD2 covers 10 bases. This CDR3 is built from 13 residues. V gave up 8 bases and J gave up 5 bases; unmatched junction bases: 3. CDR1 and CDR2 (germline): MNHEY, SMNVEV (reference sequence). The CDR3: CASGLAVDNEQFF. The DNA for the CDR3 is TGTGCCAGCGGACTAGCGGTTGACAATGAGCAGTTCTTC.

In the case of this clonotype: One junction end does not reproduce the germline sequence, and a read error may be involved. The chain uses TRBV20-1 and TRBJ2-5; perhaps D is TRBD1 or TRBD2 (6 bases each). Germline lookup yields CDR1 DFQATT and CDR2 SNEGSKA (reference sequence). CDR3 length: 17 residues. The CDR3 nucleotides are TGCAGTACTAGCCACGCCAGGGGCAGCATTAACCAAGAGACCCAGTACTTC. Residues: CSTSHARGSINQETQYF.

The rearrangement uses TRBV7-6 and TRBJ1-5; TRBD1 matches 7 bases. Germline-derived CDR1 and CDR2 are SGHVS and FNYEAQ. After removal of 5 bases from V and 7 bases from J, the junction contained 8 bases not matched to a gene. CDR3 size: 14 residues. The CDR3 DNA follows: TGTGCCAGCAGCCCCAACAGGGGAAACCAGCCCCAGCATTTT. Translated: CASSPNRGNQPQHF.

This clonotype showed up just a few times. The rearrangement links TRBV7-9 to TRBJ1-1; D possibly corresponds to TRBD1 (5 bases). Germline CDR1 SEHNR, CDR2 FQNEAQ (reference sequence). The ends were cut back, 4 bases at V and 1 base at J, with 13 bases in the middle. The length of the CDR3 is 15 residues. The CDR3 region is CASSSGHGENTEAFF. CDR3 bases: TGTGCCAGCAGCTCCGGACACGGGGAGAACACTGAAGCTTTCTTT.

Worth noting for this clonotype: Compared with germline, one end of the junction differs, possibly owing to a read error. The rearrangement uses TRBV5-1 and TRBJ2-7; tentative D call: TRBD2 (5 bases). The CDR3 length is 18 residues. CDR1 and CDR2 (germline): SGHRS, YFSETQ. In nucleotides, the CDR3 is TGCGCCAACAGCTTGGATCCAGGAGGCAAAACCTACTCCTACGAGCAGTACTTC. Translated, it gives CANSLDPGGKTYSYEQYF.

The chain links TRBV25-1 to TRBJ1-2, with D unresolved. Germline CDR1 and CDR2: MGHDK and SYGVNS. Between the trimmed V and J ends, which lost 1 base and 8 bases, there was a span of 17 bases. This CDR3 spans 15 amino acids. This chain's CDR3 is CASSEWEGVTGGYTF. The CDR3 DNA sequence: TGTGCCAGCAGTGAATGGGAGGGCGTAACCGGGGGCTACACCTTC.

This clonotype was counted ten times or more. The chain combines TRBV4-1 with TRBJ2-3; tentatively, D is TRBD2 (6 bases). Germline CDR1 and CDR2: MGHRA and YSYEKL. The CDR3 has 15 amino acids. Trimming stripped 0 bases from V and 4 bases from J, with 11 bases between. The CDR3 protein is CASSQEWGVADTQYF. The CDR3 nucleotides are TGCGCCAGCAGCCAAGAGTGGGGGGTGGCAGATACGCAGTATTTT.

The CDR3 DNA reads as TGCAGCGTTGAAGGACTAGCGGGAGAGGGTCGGGAGGAGCAGTACTTC. Translation gives CSVEGLAGEGREEQYF. The chain links TRBV29-1 to TRBJ2-4, with 12 positions matching TRBD2. V lost 1 base and J lost 13; bases outside the gene matches: 14. Per germline, CDR1 SQVTM and CDR2 ANQGSEA. The CDR3 loop spans 16 amino acids.

This clonotype showed up just a few times. The chain recombines TRBV7-8 with TRBJ2-6, with D possibly called TRBD1 or TRBD2 (5 bases each). The CDR3 has 15 residues. Trimming left V 5 bases short and J 4 bases short, with 12 bases between. Germline lookup yields CDR1 SGHVS and CDR2 FQNEAQ. The CDR3 spells CASSGRGPGANVLTF. The DNA for the CDR3 is TGTGCCAGCAGCGGTCGGGGCCCGGGGGCCAACGTCCTGACTTTC.

The V call is TRBV20-1, the J call TRBJ2-7, with D possibly TRBD2 on 5 matching bases. Germline-derived CDR1 and CDR2 are DFQATT and SNEGSKA (reference sequence). CDR3 length equals 14 residues. V was pared by 2 bases and J by 4 bases, with 15 bases between. CDR3 sequence (DNA): TGCAGTGCTAGAACCGGGAATTTGGTGTACGAGCAGTACTTC. Its translation: CSARTGNLVYEQYF.